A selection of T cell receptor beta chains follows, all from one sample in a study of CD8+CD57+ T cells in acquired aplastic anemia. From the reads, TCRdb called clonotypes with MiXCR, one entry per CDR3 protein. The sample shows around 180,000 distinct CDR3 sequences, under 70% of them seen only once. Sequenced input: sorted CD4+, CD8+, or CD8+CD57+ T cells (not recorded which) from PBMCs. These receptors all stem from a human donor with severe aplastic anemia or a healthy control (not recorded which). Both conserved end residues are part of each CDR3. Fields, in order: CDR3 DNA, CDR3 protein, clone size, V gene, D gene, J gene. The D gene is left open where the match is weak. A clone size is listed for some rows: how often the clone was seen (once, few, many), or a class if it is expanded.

CDR3 DNA: TGTGCCAGCAGCCTAATTCGACAGGTCTACAATGAGCAGTTCTTC; CDR3 protein: CASSLIRQVYNEQFF; clone size: many; V gene: TRBV7-3; D gene: .; J gene: TRBJ2-1
CDR3 DNA: TGTGCCAGCAGACTCGGACTAGCGGGGGGCTACGAGCAGTACTTC; CDR3 protein: CASRLGLAGGYEQYF; clone size: many; V gene: TRBV6-2/TRBV6-3; D gene: TRBD2; J gene: TRBJ2-7
CDR3 DNA: TGTGCCAGCAGCGTTCAGGGAGACAATGAGCAGTTCTTC; CDR3 protein: CASSVQGDNEQFF; clone size: .; V gene: TRBV9; D gene: .; J gene: TRBJ2-1
CDR3 DNA: TGTGCCACCAGTGAAGGGACTAACTATGGCTACACCTTC; CDR3 protein: CATSEGTNYGYTF; clone size: many; V gene: TRBV24-1; D gene: .; J gene: TRBJ1-2
CDR3 DNA: TGTGCCAGCAGGAGGGACCGCCAGGCAGATACGCAGTATTTT; CDR3 protein: CASRRDRQADTQYF; clone size: once; V gene: TRBV2; D gene: .; J gene: TRBJ2-3
CDR3 DNA: TGTGCCAGCAGCTTATACCGGGACAGGGTTCCCTTGTGTCCTGACCAAGAGACCCAGTACTTC; CDR3 protein: CASSLYRDRVPLCPDQETQYF; clone size: few; V gene: TRBV7-2; D gene: TRBD1; J gene: TRBJ2-5
CDR3 DNA: TGTGCCAGCAGCTTAGGGGATAAGACCCAGTACTTC; CDR3 protein: CASSLGDKTQYF; clone size: .; V gene: TRBV11-3; D gene: .; J gene: TRBJ2-5
CDR3 DNA: TGTGCCAGCAGTGAGTCAGGGATCGAGCAGTACTTC; CDR3 protein: CASSESGIEQYF; clone size: .; V gene: TRBV2; D gene: .; J gene: TRBJ2-7
CDR3 DNA: TGTGCCAGCAGCTTAGGAGGGTCTAGCAATCAGCCCCAGCATTTT; CDR3 protein: CASSLGGSSNQPQHF; clone size: many; V gene: TRBV7-9; D gene: .; J gene: TRBJ1-5
CDR3 DNA: TGTGCCAGCAGCCCGCAGGTGTTCGATGAGCAGTTCTTC; CDR3 protein: CASSPQVFDEQFF; clone size: many; V gene: TRBV7-9; D gene: .; J gene: TRBJ2-1
CDR3 DNA: TGTGCCAGCAGCGACAGGGACGGGGACTATGGCTACACCTTC; CDR3 protein: CASSDRDGDYGYTF; clone size: many; V gene: TRBV27; D gene: TRBD1; J gene: TRBJ1-2
CDR3 DNA: TGTGCCAGCAGTTACGGGGGGGCAGGTCAGCCCCAGCATTTT; CDR3 protein: CASSYGGAGQPQHF; clone size: .; V gene: TRBV12-3/TRBV12-4; D gene: .; J gene: TRBJ1-5
CDR3 DNA: TGTGCCAGTAGTGTCGGACTAGCGGGGGCCAACTACAATGAGCAGTTCTTC; CDR3 protein: CASSVGLAGANYNEQFF; clone size: many; V gene: TRBV19; D gene: TRBD2; J gene: TRBJ2-1
CDR3 DNA: TGCGCCAGCACCGAGGCCGGGAATTTGGCTAGCACAGATACGCAGTATTTT; CDR3 protein: CASTEAGNLASTDTQYF; clone size: few; V gene: TRBV10-2; D gene: .; J gene: TRBJ2-3
CDR3 DNA: TGTGCCAGCAGCTCTAGGGCTAGGCAAGATACGCAGTATTTT; CDR3 protein: CASSSRARQDTQYF; clone size: .; V gene: TRBV7-2; D gene: .; J gene: TRBJ2-3
CDR3 DNA: TGTGCCAGCAGACCCCCAAGGGAAACCCTCCACTTT; CDR3 protein: CASRPPRETLHF; clone size: many; V gene: TRBV3-2; D gene: .; J gene: TRBJ1-6
CDR3 DNA: TGTGCCAGCAGCTTCCAGGGAAAACTGTTTTTT; CDR3 protein: CASSFQGKLFF; clone size: .; V gene: TRBV5-6; D gene: .; J gene: TRBJ1-4
CDR3 DNA: TGTGCCAGCAGCTTACCAACCCCGCAGCGTTCACCCCTCCACTTT; CDR3 protein: CASSLPTPQRSPLHF; clone size: few; V gene: TRBV7-8; D gene: .; J gene: TRBJ1-6
CDR3 DNA: TGCAGCGTGGGAAAACTAGCGGGGGGGCCGTCCTACAATGAGCAGTTCTTC; CDR3 protein: CSVGKLAGGPSYNEQFF; clone size: .; V gene: TRBV29-1; D gene: TRBD2; J gene: TRBJ2-1
CDR3 DNA: TGTGCCAGCAGCTTAAGTGCGGCCATGAACACTGAAGCTTTCTTT; CDR3 protein: CASSLSAAMNTEAFF; clone size: .; V gene: TRBV7-3; D gene: .; J gene: TRBJ1-1
CDR3 DNA: TGTGCCAGCAGCTTATCACAGGCGAACACTGAAGCTTTCTTT; CDR3 protein: CASSLSQANTEAFF; clone size: .; V gene: TRBV7-9; D gene: .; J gene: TRBJ1-1
CDR3 DNA: TGTGCCAGCAGTGAGGAGACAGGAGGCTCCTACGAGCAGTACTTC; CDR3 protein: CASSEETGGSYEQYF; clone size: few; V gene: TRBV2; D gene: .; J gene: TRBJ2-7